One sample yielded the 24 T cell receptor beta chains listed below, sequenced in a study of cytomegalovirus exposure and HLA in healthy donors. Here immunoSEQ multiplex PCR was the method, and the copy in TCRdb shows in-frame clones only, minus some. The sample holds around 150,000 clones; roughly 79% are singletons and the top ten take 25% to 30%. The sample consisted of PBMCs. These receptors came from a man aged 25-45 years in good health and CMV-seropositive.

This rearrangement joins TRBV30 to TRBJ1-1, with D possibly TRBD1 on 5 matching bases. The CDR3 loop spans 13 amino acids. Deletions cut 3 bases from V and 2 bases from J, with 10 bases between. In germline, CDR1 is GTSNPN, CDR2 SVGIG (reference sequence). The CDR3 DNA reads TGTGCCTGGAGGAAGGACACAAACACTGAAGCTTTCTTT. Protein sequence: CAWRKDTNTEAFF.

This chain joins TRBV5-6 and TRBJ2-5, with D unclear. The CDR3 is 15 amino acids. The V and J ends lost 2 bases and 0 bases respectively, with 11 bases between them. Germline V CDR1 and CDR2: SGHDT, YYEEEE. The CDR3 sequence: CASSLLKLNQETQYF. Written as DNA, the CDR3 is TGTGCCAGCAGCTTATTGAAGCTGAACCAAGAGACCCAGTACTTC.

The chain links TRBV6-6 to TRBJ1-1, with 11 bases lining up with TRBD1. The CDR3 spans 12 residues. CDR1 and CDR2 (germline): MNHNY, SVGAGI (reference sequence). The CDR3 DNA follows: TGTAGGACAGGGGGCTTATTCACTGAAGCTTTCTTT. Protein: CRTGGLFTEAFF.

This chain uses TRBV9 with TRBJ2-1, with D possibly matching TRBD2 (6 bases). CDR3 length: 15 amino acids. Trimming cost V 1 base and J 2 bases, with 10 bases left between them. Germline V gene sequence: CDR1 SGDLS, CDR2 YYNGEE. CDR3 protein: CASSVSRTTYNEQFF. The DNA of the CDR3 is TGTGCCAGCAGCGTATCGAGGACTACCTACAATGAGCAGTTCTTC.

This sequence joins TRBV18 and TRBJ2-3, with 7 nucleotides matching TRBD2. The germline CDR1 and CDR2 sequences are KGHSH and LQKENI. This CDR3 contains 12 residues. J was trimmed by 8 bases and V by 3 bases; bases with no gene match: 2. The CDR3 here is CASSPSGTTQYF. The CDR3 DNA reads as TGTGCCAGCTCACCCAGCGGGACTACGCAGTATTTT. The full variable domain, completed using reference TRBV18 and TRBJ2-3, is NAGVMQNPRHLVRRRGQEARLRCSPMKGHSHVYWYRQLPEEGLKFMVYLQKENIIDESGMPKERFSAEFPKEGPSILRIQQVVRGDSAAYFCASSPSGTTQYFGPGTRLTVL.

The rearrangement joins TRBV5-1 to TRBJ2-5; 12 bases agree with TRBD2. The CDR3 sequence is 17 residues long. Trimming removed 0 bases from V and 4 bases from J; junction bases left unmatched: 7. From germline, CDR1 is SGHRS and CDR2 YFSETQ. CDR3 sequence reads: CASSLVSSGGVRETQYF. The CDR3 bases are TGCGCCAGCAGCTTGGTGTCTAGCGGGGGGGTGAGAGAGACCCAGTACTTC.

V gene TRBV5-1 combines with J gene TRBJ1-1; TRBD1 is a possible D gene (5 bases). CDR1 and CDR2 from the germline V gene are SGHRS and YFSETQ. This CDR3 is built from 15 residues. V dropped 5 bases and J dropped 3 bases, with 17 bases sitting between them. The CDR3 loop reads CASRRGGTMDTEAFF. The CDR3 nucleotides read TGCGCCAGCAGGCGGGGGGGGACTATGGACACTGAAGCTTTCTTT.

The rearrangement uses TRBV2 and TRBJ1-4, with 7 positions matching TRBD1. This CDR3 has 13 amino acids. Germline CDR1 and CDR2: SNHLY and FYNNEI. V dropped 8 bases and J dropped 8; count of bases not matched to a gene: 8. The CDR3 nucleotides read TGTGCCAGCCGACAGGGTTTGGACGAAAAACTGTTTTTT. The encoded protein is CASRQGLDEKLFF.

The chain couples TRBV30 to TRBJ1-1; D possibly corresponds to TRBD1 (5 bases). Germline lookup yields CDR1 GTSNPN and CDR2 SVGIG (reference sequence). Trimming pared 4 bases from V and 5 bases from J, leaving 11 bases between. There are 12 residues in the CDR3. The CDR3 DNA follows: TGTGCCTGGATTCCAGGGCGGACTGAAGCTTTCTTT. Translating it yields CAWIPGRTEAFF.

DNA of the CDR3: TGTGCCAGCAGCCCGACTATGAGATCCACCGGGGAGCTGTTTTTT. Protein sequence: CASSPTMRSTGELFF. The V call is TRBV14, the J call TRBJ2-2; D is perhaps TRBD2 (5 bases). The CDR3 covers 15 residues. V was trimmed by 4 bases and J by 4 bases, leaving 13 bases between them. Germline-derived CDR1 and CDR2 are SGHDN and FVKESK.

The rearrangement joins TRBV5-6 to TRBJ2-7, with D uncertain. The CDR3 has 12 residues. The germline V gene has CDR1 SGHDT and CDR2 YYEEEE. Deletions cut 0 bases from V and 4 bases from J, with 5 bases between. The CDR3 region is CASSLEEYEQYF. The CDR3 region has the DNA TGTGCCAGCAGCTTGGAGGAGTACGAGCAGTACTTC.

V and J are TRBV7-2 and TRBJ2-5; 9 nucleotides line up with TRBD2. The J segment lost 2 bases and the V segment lost 1 base, leaving 8 bases of the junction unmatched. This CDR3 has 17 residues. CDR1 and CDR2 from the germline V gene are SGHTA and FQGNSA. CDR3 in DNA: TGTGCCAGCAGCTTAGGTTTCCTAGCGGGGCCTCAAGAGACCCAGTACTTC. Translated: CASSLGFLAGPQETQYF. The full variable domain, rest sourced from reference TRBV7-2 and TRBJ2-5, is GAGVSQSPSNKVTEKGKDVELRCDPISGHTALYWYRQSLGQGLEFLIYFQGNSAPDKSGLPSDRFSAERTGGSVSTLTIQRTQQEDSAVYLCASSLGFLAGPQETQYFGPGTRLLVL.

This chain links TRBV27 with TRBJ2-1; D possibly corresponds to TRBD1 (5 bases). The CDR3 is 14 residues long. Germline CDR1 and CDR2: MNHEY and SMNVEV (reference sequence). V lost 4 bases and J lost 2, with 9 bases in between. The CDR3 coding sequence is TGTGCCAGCAGTTCTTCAGGGCCCTACAATGAGCAGTTCTTC. This encodes CASSSSGPYNEQFF.

This chain uses TRBV5-1 with TRBJ2-7; 7 nucleotides line up with TRBD1. Germline CDR1 reads SGHRS; CDR2 reads YFSETQ. The V gene end was trimmed by 4 bases and the J gene end by 0 bases; junction bases not matched to a gene: 7. The CDR3 totals 15 residues. The CDR3 nucleotides read TGCGCCAGCAGCCCGGGGACAGCTTCCTCCTACGAGCAGTACTTC. Translating it yields CASSPGTASSYEQYF.

V gene TRBV11-2 combines with J gene TRBJ2-7; 8 bases fit TRBD1. Germline trimming cut 6 bases from V and 3 bases from J; bases unmatched to any gene: 7. The V gene's germline CDR1 is SGHAT and CDR2 FQNNGV. There are 14 residues in the CDR3. The CDR3 nucleotides read TGTGCCAGCAGACCACAGGGGGGAATCTACGAGCAGTACTTC. It is translated as CASRPQGGIYEQYF.

Written as DNA, the CDR3 is TGTGCCAGCTCACAGCTAGCGGGAGGGGCCTACGAGCAGTACTTC. As protein: CASSQLAGGAYEQYF. V and J are TRBV18 and TRBJ2-7, with TRBD2 matching 12 bases. J lost 2 bases, V lost 4 bases, and 3 bases had no gene match. The length of the CDR3 is 15 residues. Looked up from germline, CDR1 is KGHSH and CDR2 is LQKENI.

A few counts support this clone. The V call is TRBV7-9, the J call TRBJ2-3; TRBD1 matches 10 bases. From germline, CDR1 is SEHNR and CDR2 FQNEAQ (reference sequence). The CDR3 runs 16 residues. V gave up 0 bases and J gave up 6 bases; unmatched junction bases: 6. The CDR3 reads CASSLARTGGQDTQYF. The DNA for the CDR3 is TGTGCCAGCAGCTTAGCTCGGACAGGGGGTCAGGATACGCAGTATTTT. The entire variable domain, with the rest obtained from reference TRBV7-9 and TRBJ2-3, is as follows: DTGVSQNPRHKITKRGQNVTFRCDPISEHNRLYWYRQTLGQGPEFLTYFQNEAQLEKSRLLSDRFSAERPKGSFSTLEIQRTEQGDSAMYLCASSLARTGGQDTQYFGPGTRLTVL.

This clone was detected only once. This chain links TRBV5-4 with TRBJ2-2; D is perhaps TRBD1 (6 bases). The CDR3 extends over 15 amino acids. Trimming removed 3 bases from V and 1 base from J, with 10 bases in between. In germline, CDR1 is SGHNT, CDR2 YYREEE (reference sequence). The CDR3 spells CASSSGTRNTGELFF. The DNA of the CDR3 is TGTGCCAGCAGCTCCGGGACACGGAACACCGGGGAGCTGTTTTTT.

The V call is TRBV5-6, the J call TRBJ1-2; 10 nucleotides agree with TRBD1. The CDR3 spans 15 residues. V shed 1 base and J 6 bases; nucleotides not matched to a gene: 6. The germline gives CDR1 SGHDT, CDR2 YYEEEE. CDR3 in DNA: TGTGCCAGCAGCTTGCAAGACAGGGGGCCTCATGGCTACACCTTC. It specifies CASSLQDRGPHGYTF. The full variable domain, completed using reference TRBV5-6 and TRBJ1-2, is DAGVTQSPTHLIKTRGQQVTLRCSPKSGHDTVSWYQQALGQGPQFIFQYYEEEERQRGNFPDRFSGHQFPNYSSELNVNALLLGDSALYLCASSLQDRGPHGYTFGSGTRLTVV.

The CDR3 DNA sequence: TGTGCCAGCAGTTTAGGCGGGATCTATGGCTACACCTTC. Residues: CASSLGGIYGYTF. The genes are TRBV28 and TRBJ1-2; the D is unclear. Germline assignment: CDR1 MDHEN and CDR2 SYDVKM. V lost 2 bases and J 4 bases, leaving 8 bases between the germline ends. This CDR3 contains 13 residues.

The rearrangement joins TRBV6-1 to TRBJ1-1; 7 bases line up with TRBD1. The CDR3 covers 17 residues. With V trimmed by 2 bases and J by 11 bases, 20 bases remained unmatched. The germline V gene encodes CDR1 MNHNS and CDR2 SASEGT. The CDR3 coding sequence is TGTGCCAGCAGTGAAAGGGGGCGGGGACTCTCGGCGATCATGGCTTTCTTT. It encodes CASSERGRGLSAIMAFF.

This clone was observed a single time. The V call is TRBV5-1, the J call TRBJ2-2, with D maybe TRBD1 (6 bases). CDR3 length: 14 amino acids. Trimming pared 3 bases from V and 4 bases from J, leaving 10 bases between. Germline assignment: CDR1 SGHRS and CDR2 YFSETQ. In nucleotides, the CDR3 is TGCGCCAGCAGCTACCAGGGGACCACCGGGGAGCTGTTTTTT. This translates into CASSYQGTTGELFF.

The V gene is TRBV11-2, the J gene TRBJ2-5; perhaps TRBD2 as D (5 bases). CDR1 SGHAT and CDR2 FQNNGV come from the germline V gene. CDR3 length: 15 amino acids. Trimming cost V 5 bases and J 4 bases, with 17 bases left between them. CDR3 sequence (DNA): TGTGCCAGCAGCCGGCAACTAGTCTCAGGAGAGACCCAGTACTTC. It codes for CASSRQLVSGETQYF.

The gene calls are TRBV2 and TRBJ2-5; TRBD2 aligns across 7 bases. Germline CDR1 SNHLY, CDR2 FYNNEI. V lost 6 bases and J lost 0; bases outside the gene matches: 7. CDR3 size: 15 residues. CDR3 sequence reads: CASSPPGTNQETQYF. Written as DNA, the CDR3 is TGTGCCAGCAGCCCCCCCGGGACTAACCAAGAGACCCAGTACTTC.